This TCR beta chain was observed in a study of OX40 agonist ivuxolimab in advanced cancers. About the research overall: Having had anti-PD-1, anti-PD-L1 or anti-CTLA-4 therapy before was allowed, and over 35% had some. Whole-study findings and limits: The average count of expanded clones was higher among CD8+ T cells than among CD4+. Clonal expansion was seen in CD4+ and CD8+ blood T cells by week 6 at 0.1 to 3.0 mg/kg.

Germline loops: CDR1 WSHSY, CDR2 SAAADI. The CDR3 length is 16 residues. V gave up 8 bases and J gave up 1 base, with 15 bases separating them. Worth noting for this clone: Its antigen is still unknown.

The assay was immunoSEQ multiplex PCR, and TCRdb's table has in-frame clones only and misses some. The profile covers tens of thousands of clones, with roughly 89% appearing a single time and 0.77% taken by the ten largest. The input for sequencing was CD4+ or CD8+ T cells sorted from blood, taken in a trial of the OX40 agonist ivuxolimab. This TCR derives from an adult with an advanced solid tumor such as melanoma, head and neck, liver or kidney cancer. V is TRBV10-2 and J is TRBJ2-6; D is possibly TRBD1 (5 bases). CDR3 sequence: CASGRQYSSGANVLTF. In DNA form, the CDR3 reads TGCGCCAGCGGAAGACAGTATTCTTCTGGGGCCAACGTCCTGACTTTC.